This T cell receptor (beta chain) emerged from a study of blood T cells in healthy people across ages. General observations from the study: Donors of long life had a larger count of naive CD4+ cells and greater diversity than aged donors.

In the case of this clonotype: Its antigen remains unknown.

Peripheral blood samples of 9 to 10 milliliters were drawn from each donor. This CDR3 has 17 amino acids. The germline CDR1 and CDR2 sequences are SGHAT and FQNNGV. V lost 5 bases and J lost 5, with 22 bases in between. It was with a sample-barcoded 5' primer and a J-beta primer mix that a second PCR of roughly 7 to 12 cycles was run. Tags on each cDNA molecule came from a template-switch adaptor with 12 random nucleotides. Any given sample supplied a minimum of 2.5 million CDR3-containing paired-end reads. TCRdb reanalysed the 5' RACE reads using MiXCR and keeps one entry per CDR3 protein. Of over 300,000 distinct CDR3 sequences in the sample, about 49% were seen once.

This TCR derives from a man in his 60s in good health. The source material was blood. J is TRBJ2-4 and V is TRBV11-2, with a tentative D call TRBD2 (5 bases). The CDR3 DNA reads TGTGCCAGCAGCCCAGCCTCGGGCCTAGCTCCACAAAACATTCAGTACTTC. This translates into CASSPASGLAPQNIQYF.